This entry lists 27 T cell receptor beta chains sequenced from one sample in a study of neurological immune-mediated disorders. TCRdb ran MiXCR on the 5' RACE reads and lists one entry per CDR3 protein. The data contain approximately 130,000 distinct CDR3 sequences, around 3% of them singletons. Sequenced sample: PBMCs. The origin of the receptors is a woman in her twenties or thirties with multiple sclerosis.

This clonotype showed up many times. The V and J genes are TRBV12-3 or TRBV12-4 and TRBJ1-1; D might be TRBD1 (6 bases). The CDR3 extends over 16 amino acids. The V gene lost 5 bases and the J gene lost 1 base, with 17 bases spanning the gap. The CDR3 loop reads CASSDDGLTGNTEAFF. CDR3 DNA: TGTGCCAGCAGTGATGACGGACTGACAGGGAACACTGAAGCTTTCTTT.

This clonotype occurred many times. V is TRBV28 and J is TRBJ2-1; D remains unclear. Germline V gene lookup returns CDR1 MDHEN and CDR2 SYDVKM. The CDR3 is 15 amino acids. Trimming cost V 7 bases and J 0 bases, with 13 bases left between them. The CDR3: CASKRTTPSYNEQFF. DNA of the CDR3: TGTGCCAGCAAAAGGACGACCCCCTCCTACAATGAGCAGTTCTTC.

This clonotype was detected many times. The rearrangement links TRBV28 to TRBJ1-2; no firm D call. Germline loops: CDR1 MDHEN, CDR2 SYDVKM. The CDR3 is 14 residues long. With 7 bases removed from V and 4 bases from J, the gap between germline ends came to 16 bases. The CDR3 is CASKTARTVYGYTF. CDR3 sequence (DNA): TGTGCCAGCAAAACAGCTCGAACCGTCTATGGCTACACCTTC.

This clonotype came up a few times. With a much larger clone just one base away, this may be a read error. The genes are TRBV6-5 and TRBJ2-1; no clear D. CDR1 and CDR2 from the germline V gene are MNHEY and SVGAGI. The CDR3 totals 11 residues. The CDR3: CDSSYQTEQFF. For the CDR3, the DNA is TGTGACAGCAGTTACCAGACGGAGCAGTTCTTC.

This clonotype was seen many times. J is TRBJ1-5 and V is TRBV7-9, with a weak D call TRBD1 (6 bases). The CDR3 sequence is 14 residues long. Per germline, CDR1 SEHNR and CDR2 FQNEAQ (reference sequence). Between the trimmed V and J ends, which lost 5 bases and 5 bases, there was a span of 13 bases. The CDR3 DNA reads as TGTGCCAGCAGCCATGGGGAGGGGGATCAGCCCCAGCATTTT. Translated, it gives CASSHGEGDQPQHF. The complete variable domain, with remaining parts taken from reference TRBV7-9 and TRBJ1-5, reads DTGVSQNPRHKITKRGQNVTFRCDPISEHNRLYWYRQTLGQGPEFLTYFQNEAQLEKSRLLSDRFSAERPKGSFSTLEIQRTEQGDSAMYLCASSHGEGDQPQHFGDGTRLSIL.

This clonotype was seen many times. CDR3 residues: CASSYNRNQPQHF. DNA of the CDR3: TGTGCCAGCAGTTACAACAGGAATCAGCCCCAGCATTTT. This rearrangement joins TRBV6-2 or TRBV6-3 to TRBJ1-5; perhaps TRBD1 as D (5 bases). The germline CDR1 and CDR2 sequences are MNHEY and SVGEGT. There are 13 residues in the CDR3. The V and J ends lost 2 bases and 4 bases respectively, with 6 bases between them.

In its sample, this clonotype was seen many times. The DNA for the CDR3 is TGCAGTGCTAGAATGCTAGCGGGACCAAGCTCCTACGAGCAGTACTTC. Residues: CSARMLAGPSSYEQYF. The rearrangement links TRBV20-1 to TRBJ2-7; TRBD2 matches at 9 bases. Germline values: CDR1 DFQATT, CDR2 SNEGSKA (reference sequence). The CDR3 is 16 residues long. The V segment lost 2 bases and the J segment 0 bases; nucleotides outside the gene matches: 8.

A few counts support this clonotype. J is TRBJ2-7 and V is TRBV7-7; D might be TRBD2 (6 bases). This CDR3 has 14 amino acids. V lost 5 bases to trimming and J lost 0 bases, with 11 bases between them. Per the germline V gene, CDR1 is SSHAT and CDR2 is FNYEAQ (reference sequence). CDR3 nucleotide sequence: TGTGCCAGCAGCCCAGCGGGCCTCTCCTACGAGCAGTACTTC. Protein: CASSPAGLSYEQYF.

This sequence joins TRBV20-1 and TRBJ2-7; tentatively, D is TRBD2 (6 bases). Germline CDR1 reads DFQATT; CDR2 reads SNEGSKA (reference sequence). V was pared by 0 bases and J by 3 bases, with 15 bases between. This CDR3 comprises 15 residues. CDR3 region: CSARDGAGRIYEQYF. CDR3 nucleotides: TGCAGTGCTAGAGATGGTGCAGGGAGGATCTACGAGCAGTACTTC.

This clonotype was observed many times. J is TRBJ2-5 and V is TRBV3-1; 9 nucleotides match TRBD2. The CDR3 sequence is 16 residues long. With V trimmed by 4 bases and J by 7 bases, 13 bases remained unmatched. The germline V gene has CDR1 LGHDT and CDR2 YNNKEL (reference sequence). The CDR3: CASSLRASGATGTQYF. CDR3 nucleotides: TGTGCCAGCAGCCTTCGGGCTAGCGGGGCCACCGGGACCCAGTACTTC.

This clonotype was observed many times. The chain combines TRBV20-1 with TRBJ1-2, with D possibly being TRBD1 (5 bases). Germline CDR1 is DFQATT and CDR2 is SNEGSKA (reference sequence). With 4 bases removed from V and 8 bases from J, the gap between germline ends came to 14 bases. CDR3 length: 12 residues. The CDR3: CSATGQVEGYTF. CDR3 nucleotides: TGCAGTGCTACGGGGCAAGTAGAGGGCTACACCTTC.

This clonotype was seen ten or more times. V and J are TRBV27 and TRBJ1-1; tentative D call: TRBD1 (5 bases). V lost 4 bases to trimming and J lost 1 base, with 16 bases between them. Germline V CDR1 and CDR2: MNHEY, SMNVEV (reference sequence). This CDR3 contains 16 residues. CDR3 bases: TGTGCCAGCAGTTCCTTAGGGGCTCCGAGGAACACTGAAGCTTTCTTT. Translation gives CASSSLGAPRNTEAFF.

This clonotype was counted only a few times. The V gene is TRBV18, the J gene TRBJ2-3, with no clear D. The ends were cut back, 2 bases at V and 4 bases at J, with 16 bases in the middle. This CDR3 has 16 amino acids. Germline V CDR1 and CDR2: KGHSH, LQKENI. DNA for the CDR3: TGTGCCAGCTCACCATATCTCGGAAAGGGTTCAGATACGCAGTATTTT. This encodes CASSPYLGKGSDTQYF.

This clonotype has ten or more counts. The rearrangement links TRBV10-3 to TRBJ1-5; no firm D call. The length of the CDR3 is 16 residues. Germline-derived CDR1 and CDR2 are ENHRY and SYGVKD. V was trimmed by 3 bases and J by 3 bases, leaving 15 bases between them. This CDR3 reads CAISDPGRGLNQPQHF. The CDR3 DNA follows: TGTGCCATCAGTGACCCCGGACGAGGGCTCAATCAGCCCCAGCATTTT.

This clonotype was recorded many times. This chain links TRBV4-1 with TRBJ2-1, with D perhaps TRBD1 (5 bases). V lost 3 bases and J 1 base, leaving 13 bases between the germline ends. This CDR3 has 16 amino acids. Germline V gene lookup returns CDR1 MGHRA and CDR2 YSYEKL. In nucleotides, the CDR3 is TGCGCCAGCAGCCACCCCAGGGTCTCTTCCTACAATGAGCAGTTCTTC. This sequence encodes CASSHPRVSSYNEQFF.

The sample holds many counts of this clonotype. CDR3 in amino acids: CASSYRLGGQSRTGELFF. For the CDR3, the DNA is TGCGCCAGCAGCTACCGTCTGGGGGGACAGTCGCGCACCGGGGAGCTGTTTTTT. This chain uses TRBV4-1 with TRBJ2-2, with D possibly matching TRBD1 (7 bases). The CDR3 has 18 amino acids. Germline lookup yields CDR1 MGHRA and CDR2 YSYEKL. Trimming cost V 5 bases and J 4 bases, with 23 bases left between them.

This clonotype was observed many times. V and J are TRBV7-6 and TRBJ2-2, with D unresolved. With 1 base removed from V and 6 bases from J, the gap between germline ends came to 6 bases. The germline gives CDR1 SGHVS, CDR2 FNYEAQ. The CDR3 is 13 amino acids. As DNA, the CDR3 is TGTGCCAGCAGCTTAGGAGCAGCCGGGGAGCTGTTTTTT. Its translation is CASSLGAAGELFF.

A remark on this clonotype: One base away lies a much larger clone, so this may be a sequencing read error. This chain uses TRBV20-1 with TRBJ2-1; D is undetermined. V lost 3 bases and J lost 10, with 7 bases in between. CDR1 and CDR2 from the germline V gene are DFQATT and SNEGSKA (reference sequence). This CDR3 region has 10 residues. CDR3 in amino acids: CSASRIEQFF. The CDR3 DNA is TGCAGTGCTAGTAGGATAGAGCAGTTCTTC.

This clonotype was picked up a small number of times. This could be a read error, since a much larger clone is one nucleotide away. The chain carries TRBV20-1 and TRBJ1-1; no firm D call. CDR3 length equals 13 residues. Germline V gene lookup returns CDR1 DFQATT and CDR2 SNEGSKA (reference sequence). With 7 bases removed from V and 2 bases from J, the gap between germline ends came to 14 bases. The CDR3 nucleotides are TGCAGTGTAGAGGGAACATCTAACACTGAAGCTTTCTTT. It yields the protein CSVEGTSNTEAFF.

The sample holds many counts of this clonotype. The chain uses TRBV29-1 and TRBJ1-2, with 9 nucleotides matching TRBD1. V trimming: 7 bases; J trimming: 0 bases; junction bases outside the gene matches: 6. The CDR3 runs to 14 residues. Germline loops: CDR1 SQVTM, CDR2 ANQGSEA. This CDR3 is CSAPGQGSNYGYTF. As DNA, the CDR3 is TGCAGCGCTCCGGGACAGGGCTCTAACTATGGCTACACCTTC.

This clonotype was counted at least ten times. The V call is TRBV6-6, the J call TRBJ2-3, with D possibly matching TRBD2 (6 bases). The CDR3 is 14 residues long. The V gene lost 6 bases and the J gene lost 2 bases, with 12 bases spanning the gap. The germline V gene encodes CDR1 MNHNY and CDR2 SVGAGI (reference sequence). CDR3 DNA: TGTGCCAGCAGAAGGGACTCCAACACAGATACGCAGTATTTT. Protein product: CASRRDSNTDTQYF.

This clonotype has ten or more counts. The chain combines TRBV25-1 with TRBJ1-3; D not resolved. Trimming took off 3 bases at V and 0 bases at J, with 6 bases between the two ends. Per the germline V gene, CDR1 is MGHDK and CDR2 is SYGVNS. This CDR3 region has 14 residues. The CDR3 loop reads CASSDRHSGNTIYF. Written as DNA, the CDR3 is TGTGCCAGCAGTGATCGGCACTCTGGAAACACCATATATTTT.

This clonotype was counted many times. Sequence at one end of the junction differs from germline and may be a read error. The rearrangement links TRBV20-1 to TRBJ1-6; a weak D match, TRBD1 (5 bases). The CDR3 is 13 amino acids. Germline CDR1 reads DFQATT; CDR2 reads SNEGSKA (reference sequence). The CDR3 reads CSARDTNKSPLHF. Here the CDR3 DNA reads TGCAGTGCTAGGGACACGAATAAATCACCCCTCCACTTT.

The chain joins TRBV20-1 to TRBJ1-1; 12 nucleotides match TRBD1. This CDR3 spans 18 amino acids. With V trimmed by 1 base and J by 3 bases, 12 bases remained unmatched. The germline gives CDR1 DFQATT, CDR2 SNEGSKA (reference sequence). CDR3 sequence: CSARGLPGQGAWDTEAFF. The CDR3 bases are TGCAGTGCTAGAGGACTTCCGGGACAGGGGGCTTGGGACACTGAAGCTTTCTTT.

This clonotype was seen only a few times. The chain has TRBV20-1 and TRBJ2-2; tentative D call: TRBD1 (6 bases). CDR1 and CDR2 from the germline V gene are DFQATT and SNEGSKA (reference sequence). V dropped 0 bases and J dropped 1 base, with 15 bases sitting between them. CDR3 size: 17 residues. In DNA, the CDR3 is TGCAGTGCTAGAGATGTTAACAAACAGGGGAACACCGGGGAGCTGTTTTTT. Encoded protein: CSARDVNKQGNTGELFF.

This clonotype was found many times. Because the CDR3's place on the DNA is in doubt, the DNA is left out and the CDR3 is given as listed by TCRdb. The rearrangement joins TRBV20-1 to TRBJ1-4. The CDR3 has 12 amino acids, counting both end residues. Per germline, CDR1 DFQATT and CDR2 SNEGSKA (reference sequence). The CDR3 protein is CSILGPRRKLFF.

This clonotype was picked up a small number of times. The V gene is TRBV19, the J gene TRBJ1-1, with TRBD1 as a possible D gene (5 bases). This CDR3 is 15 amino acids long. Trimming pared 5 bases from V and 0 bases from J, leaving 13 bases between. Germline V gene lookup returns CDR1 LNHDA and CDR2 SQIVND (reference sequence). The CDR3 protein is CASSVATGVNTEAFF. CDR3 nucleotides: TGTGCCAGTAGTGTAGCGACGGGGGTGAACACTGAAGCTTTCTTT.